This T cell receptor (beta chain) was recorded in a study of blood T cell repertoires in COVID-19. Using immunoSEQ multiplex PCR, the repertoire was profiled, and TCRdb retains in-frame clones only, with some absent. Here the sample spans about 140,000 clones, approximately 80% being singletons. In germline, CDR1 is SGHRS, CDR2 YFSETQ. The CDR3 loop spans 13 amino acids. Trimming removed 0 bases at V and 4 bases at J, with 4 bases between. This clonotype was obtained from a man aged 45-60 years with acute or convalescent COVID-19. Material: peripheral blood. The V and J genes are TRBV5-1 and TRBJ2-2; D remains unclear. CDR3 sequence reads: CASSLVLTGELFF. As DNA, the CDR3 is TGCGCCAGCAGCTTGGTTCTCACCGGGGAGCTGTTTTTT. The whole variable domain, remainder taken from reference TRBV5-1 and TRBJ2-2, is KAGVTQTPRYLIKTRGQQVTLSCSPISGHRSVSWYQQTPGQGLQFLFEYFSETQRNKGNFPGRFSGRQFSNSRSEMNVSTLELGDSALYLCASSLVLTGELFFGEGSRLTVL.